This T cell receptor (beta chain) was profiled in a study of OX40 agonist ivuxolimab in advanced cancers. Germline V lookup: CDR1 MNHEY, CDR2 SVGAGI. With V trimmed by 7 bases and J by 0 bases, 2 bases remained unmatched. The CDR3 covers 14 residues. Clones were read by immunoSEQ multiplex PCR, and TCRdb kept only the in-frame ones, dropping some. The table has some 50,000 clones, over 70% seen once. V gene TRBV6-5 combines with J gene TRBJ2-7, with 11 bases matching TRBD1. Sequenced material: CD4+ or CD8+ T cells sorted from blood, taken in a trial of the OX40 agonist ivuxolimab. The clonotype was recovered from an adult with an advanced solid tumor such as melanoma, head and neck, liver or kidney cancer. Here the CDR3 DNA reads TGTGCCAGCAAGGACAGGGGGCGCTCCTACGAGCAGTACTTC. Protein product: CASKDRGRSYEQYF.